Below are 8 T cell receptor beta chains sequenced from a single sample in a study of Graves' ophthalmopathy and Graves' hyperthyroidism. RNA transcripts were the source from which TCR beta CDR3 regions were amplified. Scientists carried out first-round RT-PCR using HTBI primers and then a second-round multiplex PCR. TCRdb reanalysed the multiplex PCR reads using MiXCR and keeps one entry per CDR3 protein. Here the sample spans roughly 160,000 distinct CDR3 sequences, 39% being singletons. The sequencing input was peripheral blood. The origin of the receptors is a man younger than 40 with Graves' ophthalmopathy.

This clonotype was seen at least ten times. The J gene is TRBJ1-2, the V gene TRBV30, with D possibly matching TRBD1 (6 bases). Looked up from germline, CDR1 is GTSNPN and CDR2 is SVGIG (reference sequence). Trimming took off 0 bases at V and 0 bases at J, with 8 bases between the two ends. The CDR3 spans 14 residues. The CDR3 nucleotides are TGTGCCTGGAGTGTAAAGGGGGCTAACTATGGCTACACCTTC. Protein product: CAWSVKGANYGYTF.

The V and J genes are TRBV11-2 and TRBJ1-1; D possibly corresponds to TRBD1 (6 bases). Trimming took 2 bases from V and 3 from J, leaving 16 bases between them. Germline V gives CDR1 SGHAT, CDR2 FQNNGV. The CDR3 loop spans 16 amino acids. The CDR3 is CASSLTGRGGYTEAFF. In DNA form, the CDR3 reads TGTGCCAGCAGCTTAACAGGGAGAGGGGGGTACACTGAAGCTTTCTTT. Complete variable domain (other parts from reference TRBV11-2 and TRBJ1-1): EAGVAQSPRYKIIEKRQSVAFWCNPISGHATLYWYQQILGQGPKLLIQFQNNGVVDDSQLPKDRFSAERLKGVDSTLKIQPAKLEDSAVYLCASSLTGRGGYTEAFFGQGTRLTVV.

The sample holds many counts of this clonotype. The chain has TRBV4-3 and TRBJ2-7; D possibly matches TRBD1 or TRBD2 (6 bases each). CDR3 length: 17 residues. The V gene lost 0 bases and the J gene lost 4 bases, with 19 bases spanning the gap. CDR1 LGHNA and CDR2 YSLEER come from the germline V gene. Here the CDR3 DNA reads TGCGCCAGCAGCCAAGACTGGGGCAGTCGGGGGCTGTACGAGCAGTACTTC. This sequence encodes CASSQDWGSRGLYEQYF.

The table lists this clonotype with a count of one. The CDR3 sequence is CASSSSPRTGREETQYF. DNA of the CDR3: TGTGCCAGCAGTTCCTCTCCCAGGACGGGGAGGGAAGAGACCCAGTACTTC. The chain couples TRBV6-5 to TRBJ2-5; 7 bases match TRBD2. The CDR3 consists of 17 residues. With V trimmed by 4 bases and J by 3 bases, 14 bases remained unmatched. Germline CDR1 reads MNHEY; CDR2 reads SVGAGI.

The genes are TRBV27 and TRBJ1-2, with a weak D call TRBD1 (5 bases). Germline V CDR1 and CDR2: MNHEY, SMNVEV (reference sequence). This CDR3 is 13 amino acids long. With 8 bases removed from V and 4 bases from J, the gap between germline ends came to 14 bases. This CDR3 reads CASGVGGLYGYTF. In DNA form, the CDR3 reads TGTGCCAGCGGGGTCGGGGGACTCTATGGCTACACCTTC.

The sample holds one count of this clonotype. This chain connects TRBV5-1 to TRBJ1-5; 8 bases agree with TRBD1. The CDR3 contains 14 residues. Germline V CDR1 and CDR2: SGHRS, YFSETQ. Unmatched junction bases numbered 6, after V lost 4 bases and J lost 6 bases. The CDR3 sequence: CASSPTGERQPQHF. CDR3 DNA sequence: TGCGCCAGCAGCCCGACAGGGGAGCGTCAGCCCCAGCATTTT.

As for this clonotype: No conserved phenylalanine or tryptophan is present at the end of the CDR3, so a read error is the likely explanation. The J gene is TRBJ1-1, the V gene TRBV12-3 or TRBV12-4; D is possibly TRBD1 (5 bases). This CDR3 has 16 amino acids. Trimming removed 4 bases at V and 5 bases at J, with 20 bases between. The chain's CDR3 is CASSSPWGPQATEAFS. The CDR3 DNA follows: TGTGCCAGCAGTTCCCCCTGGGGACCCCAGGCGACTGAAGCTTTCTCT.

This clonotype was observed a single time. The chain recombines TRBV27 with TRBJ2-2; the match to TRBD1 covers 8 bases. CDR3 length: 14 amino acids. Unmatched junction bases numbered 3, after V lost 5 bases and J lost 4 bases. Germline lookup yields CDR1 MNHEY and CDR2 SMNVEV (reference sequence). CDR3 coding DNA: TGTGCCAGCAGTAAGGACAGGGTCACCGGGGAGCTGTTTTTT. Amino acids: CASSKDRVTGELFF.